Below are 4 T cell receptor beta chains sequenced from a single sample in a study of beta chain features in type 1 diabetes. Every isolated RNA sample was fully reverse transcribed, so sequencing captured expressed TCRB transcripts. The repertoire was sequenced with immunoSEQ multiplex PCR; TCRdb's copy has only in-frame clones and lacks some. Of roughly 400,000 clones listed, roughly 16% were seen once; the top ten hold roughly 0.019%. Sequencing was performed on naive CD4+ T cells from blood. All receptors come from a woman between 18 and 29 years old in good health.

The chain carries TRBV29-1 and TRBJ2-1; the D gene is possibly TRBD2 (6 bases). The germline CDR1 and CDR2 sequences are SQVTM and ANQGSEA. The CDR3 totals 11 residues. Written as DNA, the CDR3 is TGCACTGGAGGGGAGGTCAATGAGCAGTTCTTC. It yields the protein CTGGEVNEQFF.

This clone was seen only a few times. CDR3 bases: TGTGCCAGCCGCGATGGCGACAGGGACATACACGAGCAGTACTTC. Its protein product is CASRDGDRDIHEQYF. The chain links TRBV28 to TRBJ2-7; 7 nucleotides line up with TRBD1. With V trimmed by 8 bases and J by 5 bases, 15 bases remained unmatched. Germline CDR1 reads MDHEN; CDR2 reads SYDVKM. This CDR3 spans 15 amino acids. The full variable domain, in which reference TRBV28 and TRBJ2-7 provide the parts outside the CDR3, is DVKVTQSSRYLVKRTGEKVFLECVQDMDHENMFWYRQDPGLGLRLIYFSYDVKMKEKGDIPEGYSVSREKKERFSLILESASTNQTSMYLCASRDGDRDIHEQYFGPGTRLTVT.

The V gene is TRBV4-1, the J gene TRBJ2-4; the D gene is possibly TRBD2 (6 bases). Germline values: CDR1 MGHRA, CDR2 YSYEKL. CDR3 length: 17 amino acids. Trimming removed 0 bases at V and 0 bases at J, with 12 bases between. In nucleotides, the CDR3 is TGCGCCAGCAGCCAAGAGACGGGGGTCCTAGCCAAAAACATTCAGTACTTC. Its protein product is CASSQETGVLAKNIQYF.

The rearrangement links TRBV13 to TRBJ1-1; D call uncertain. The CDR3 extends over 12 amino acids. V lost 5 bases, J lost 6 bases, and 10 bases lay in between. Germline V CDR1 and CDR2: PRHDT, FYEKMQ (reference sequence). The CDR3 DNA is TGTGCCAGCAGCCAAACTACTTCTGAAGCTTTCTTT. Amino acid sequence: CASSQTTSEAFF. The variable domain in full, with the rest retrieved from reference TRBV13 and TRBJ1-1, is AAGVIQSPRHLIKEKRETATLKCYPIPRHDTVYWYQQGPGQDPQFLISFYEKMQSDKGSIPDRFSAQQFSDYHSELNMSSLELGDSALYFCASSQTTSEAFFGQGTRLTVV.